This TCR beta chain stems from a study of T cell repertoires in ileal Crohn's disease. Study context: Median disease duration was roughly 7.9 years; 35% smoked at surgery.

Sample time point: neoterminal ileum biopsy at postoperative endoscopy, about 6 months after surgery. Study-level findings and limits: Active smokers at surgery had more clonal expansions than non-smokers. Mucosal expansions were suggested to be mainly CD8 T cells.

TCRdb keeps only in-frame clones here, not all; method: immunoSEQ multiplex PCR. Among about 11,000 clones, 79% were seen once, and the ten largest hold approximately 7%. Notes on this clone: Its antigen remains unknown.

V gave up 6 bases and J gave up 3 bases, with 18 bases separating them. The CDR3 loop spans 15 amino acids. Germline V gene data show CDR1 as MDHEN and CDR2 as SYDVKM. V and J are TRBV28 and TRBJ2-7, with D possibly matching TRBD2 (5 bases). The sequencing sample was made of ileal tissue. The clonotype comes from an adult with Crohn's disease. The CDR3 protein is CASRLHQDSFYEQYF. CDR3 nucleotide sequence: TGTGCCAGCAGGCTTCATCAGGACTCATTCTACGAGCAGTACTTC.